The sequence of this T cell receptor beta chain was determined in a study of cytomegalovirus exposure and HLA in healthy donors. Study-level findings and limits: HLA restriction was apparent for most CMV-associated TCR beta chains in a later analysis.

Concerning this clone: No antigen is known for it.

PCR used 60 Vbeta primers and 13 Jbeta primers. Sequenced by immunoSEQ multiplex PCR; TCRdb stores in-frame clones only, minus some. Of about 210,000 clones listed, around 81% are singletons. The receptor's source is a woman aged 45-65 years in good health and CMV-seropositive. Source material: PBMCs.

The CDR3: CAWSPNRQGRVYGYTF. The CDR3 DNA reads as TGTGCCTGGAGTCCGAACAGACAGGGGCGGGTCTATGGCTACACCTTC. V and J are TRBV30 and TRBJ1-2, with 8 bases fitting TRBD1. Unmatched junction bases numbered 12, after V lost 2 bases and J lost 4 bases. From germline, CDR1 is GTSNPN and CDR2 SVGIG (reference sequence). The CDR3 has 16 residues. Full variable domain (remainder filled in from reference TRBV30 and TRBJ1-2): SQTIHQWPATLVQPVGSPLSLECTVEGTSNPNLYWYRQAAGRGLQLLFYSVGIGQISSEVPQNLSASRPQDRQFILSSKKLLLSDSGFYLCAWSPNRQGRVYGYTFGSGTRLTVV.